This TCR beta chain derives from a study of cytomegalovirus exposure and HLA in healthy donors. Amplification used 60 Vbeta primers and 13 Jbeta primers. Only in-frame clones appear in the TCRdb table, and some are missing; sequencing was by immunoSEQ multiplex PCR. The profile shows roughly 130,000 clones, roughly 88% of them singletons. Concerning this clone itself: Its antigen is not known.

Study-level results: Fewer N-insertions than the 666-donor mean were reportedly shown by an Asian-associated ancestry cluster in a later analysis.

In germline, CDR1 is SGHNT, CDR2 YYREEE (reference sequence). With V trimmed by 4 bases and J by 2 bases, 5 bases remained unmatched. The CDR3 extends over 15 amino acids. The chain couples TRBV5-4 to TRBJ2-5, with TRBD2 matching over 10 bases. Specimen: PBMCs. This sequence was found in a woman younger than 35 in good health and CMV-seropositive. The CDR3 nucleotides are TGTGCCAGCAGCAACTTACTAGCGGGGCAAGAGACCCAGTACTTC. Residues: CASSNLLAGQETQYF.